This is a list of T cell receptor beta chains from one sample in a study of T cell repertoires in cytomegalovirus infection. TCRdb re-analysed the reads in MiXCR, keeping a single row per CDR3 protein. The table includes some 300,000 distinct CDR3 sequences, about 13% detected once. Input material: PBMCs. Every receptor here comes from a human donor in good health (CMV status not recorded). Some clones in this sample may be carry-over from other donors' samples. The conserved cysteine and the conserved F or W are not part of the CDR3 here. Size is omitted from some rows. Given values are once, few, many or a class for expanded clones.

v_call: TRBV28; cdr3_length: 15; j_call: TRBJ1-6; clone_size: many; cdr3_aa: ASSPSGQGGSSSPLH
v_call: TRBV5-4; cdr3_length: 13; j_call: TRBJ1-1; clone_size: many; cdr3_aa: ASSGRGRGDTEAF
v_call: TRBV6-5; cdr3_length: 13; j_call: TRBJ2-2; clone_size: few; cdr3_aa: ASSYSTGLTGELF
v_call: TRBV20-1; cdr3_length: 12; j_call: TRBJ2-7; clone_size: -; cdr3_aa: SATLTSGRYEQY
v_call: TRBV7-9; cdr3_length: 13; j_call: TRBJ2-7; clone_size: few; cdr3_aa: ASSLVGGKSYEQY
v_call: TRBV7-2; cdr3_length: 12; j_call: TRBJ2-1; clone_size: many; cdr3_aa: ASSPPPVYNEQF
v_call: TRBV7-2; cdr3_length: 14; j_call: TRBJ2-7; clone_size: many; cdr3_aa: ASSPSGGPVSYEQY
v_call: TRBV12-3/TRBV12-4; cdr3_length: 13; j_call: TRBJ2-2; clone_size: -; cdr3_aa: ASSWTSGLTGELF
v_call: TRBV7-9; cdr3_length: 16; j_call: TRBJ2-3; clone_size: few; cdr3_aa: ASSSGLAGEWGTDTQY
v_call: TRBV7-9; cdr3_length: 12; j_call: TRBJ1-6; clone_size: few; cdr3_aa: ASSSRSSNSPLH
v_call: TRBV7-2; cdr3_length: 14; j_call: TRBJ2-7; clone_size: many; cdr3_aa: ASSRRAQAASYEQY
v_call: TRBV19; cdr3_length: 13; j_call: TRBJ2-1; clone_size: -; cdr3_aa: ASSHRDTTYNEQF
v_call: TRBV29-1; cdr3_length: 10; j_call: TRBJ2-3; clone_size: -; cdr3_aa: SVEGGPITQY
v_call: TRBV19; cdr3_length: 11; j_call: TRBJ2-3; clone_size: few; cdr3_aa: ASSDMELDTQY
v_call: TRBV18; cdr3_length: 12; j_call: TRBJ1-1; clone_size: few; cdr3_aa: ASSPPSKNTEAF
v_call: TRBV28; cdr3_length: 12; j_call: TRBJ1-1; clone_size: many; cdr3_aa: ASSLDQGTTEAF
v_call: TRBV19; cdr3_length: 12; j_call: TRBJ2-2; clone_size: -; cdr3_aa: ASTRLENTGELF
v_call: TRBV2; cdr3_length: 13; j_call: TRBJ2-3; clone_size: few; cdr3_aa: ASSVLGGGADTQY
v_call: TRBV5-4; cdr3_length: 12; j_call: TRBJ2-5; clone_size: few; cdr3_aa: ASSLVSRLETQY
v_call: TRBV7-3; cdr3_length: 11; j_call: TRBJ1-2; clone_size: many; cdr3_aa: ASSPDRGYGYT
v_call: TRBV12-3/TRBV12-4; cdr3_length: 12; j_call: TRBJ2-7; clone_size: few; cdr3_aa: ASSPSSGGLEQY
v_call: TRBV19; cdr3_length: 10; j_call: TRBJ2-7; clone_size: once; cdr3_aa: AIRSGLYEQY
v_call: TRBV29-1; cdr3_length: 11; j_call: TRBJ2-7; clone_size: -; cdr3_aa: SVDRAGGNEQY
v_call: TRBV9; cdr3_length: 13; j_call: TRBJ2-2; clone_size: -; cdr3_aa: ASNRQGLDTGELF
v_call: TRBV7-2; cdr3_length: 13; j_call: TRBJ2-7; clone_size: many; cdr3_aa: ASSLEAGGPLEQY
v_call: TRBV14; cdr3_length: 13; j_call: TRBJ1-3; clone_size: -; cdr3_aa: ASSLLGDSGNTIY
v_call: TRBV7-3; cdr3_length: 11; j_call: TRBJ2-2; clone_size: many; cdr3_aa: ASSLFNTGELF
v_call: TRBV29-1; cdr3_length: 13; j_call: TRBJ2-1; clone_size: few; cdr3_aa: SVDHYTGSYNEQF
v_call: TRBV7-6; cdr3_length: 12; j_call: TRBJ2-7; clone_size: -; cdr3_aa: ASSLDSNHYEQY
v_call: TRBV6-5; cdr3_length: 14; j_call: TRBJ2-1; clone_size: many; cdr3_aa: ASSDGLAGQYNEQF
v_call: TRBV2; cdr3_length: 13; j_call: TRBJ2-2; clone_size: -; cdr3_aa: ASSEQRTNTGELF
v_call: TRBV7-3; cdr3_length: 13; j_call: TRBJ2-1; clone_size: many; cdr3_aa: ASSQWTSAYNEQF
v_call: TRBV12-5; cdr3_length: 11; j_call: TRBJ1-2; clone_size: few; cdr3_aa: ASGRQGRDGYT
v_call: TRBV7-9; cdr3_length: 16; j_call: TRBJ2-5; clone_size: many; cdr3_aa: ASSSQPFRPGGRETQY
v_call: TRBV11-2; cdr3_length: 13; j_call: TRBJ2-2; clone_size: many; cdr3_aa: ASSPRAGADGELF
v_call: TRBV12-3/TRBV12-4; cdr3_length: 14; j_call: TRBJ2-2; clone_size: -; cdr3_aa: ASSFFLDSFTGELF
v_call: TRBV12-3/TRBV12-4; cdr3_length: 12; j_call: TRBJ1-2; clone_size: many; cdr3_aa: ASRRASGEWGYT
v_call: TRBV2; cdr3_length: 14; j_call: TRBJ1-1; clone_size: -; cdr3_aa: ASSQRGGLPNTEAF
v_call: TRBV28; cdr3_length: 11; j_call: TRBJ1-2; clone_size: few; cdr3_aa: ASSVGGLYGYT
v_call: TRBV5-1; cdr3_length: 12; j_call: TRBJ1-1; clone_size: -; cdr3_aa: ASSEGGRDTEAF